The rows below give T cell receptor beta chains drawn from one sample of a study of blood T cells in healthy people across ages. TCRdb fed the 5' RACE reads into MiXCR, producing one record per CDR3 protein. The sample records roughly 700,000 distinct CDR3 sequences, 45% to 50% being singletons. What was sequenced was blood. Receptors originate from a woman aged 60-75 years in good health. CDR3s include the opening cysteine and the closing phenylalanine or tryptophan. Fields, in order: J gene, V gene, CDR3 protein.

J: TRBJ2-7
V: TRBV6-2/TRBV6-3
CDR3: CASSLTSGRSFYEQYF

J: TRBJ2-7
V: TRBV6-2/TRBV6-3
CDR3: CASSYWRGEQYF

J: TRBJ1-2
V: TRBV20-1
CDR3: CSASGDRGFRGYTF

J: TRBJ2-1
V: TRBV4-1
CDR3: CASSQETREPRNEQFF

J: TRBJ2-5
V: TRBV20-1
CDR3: CSARKSSGDQETQYF

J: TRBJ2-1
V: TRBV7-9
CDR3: CASSLPGRGPYNEQFF

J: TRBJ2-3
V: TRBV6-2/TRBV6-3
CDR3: CASRLAGGDTQYF

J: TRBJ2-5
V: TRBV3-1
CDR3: CASSQDTGVKTQYF

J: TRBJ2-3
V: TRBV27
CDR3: CASRPNSGSTDTQYF

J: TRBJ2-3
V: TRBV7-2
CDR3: CASSLVFGLTDTQYF

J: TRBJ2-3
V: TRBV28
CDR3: CASSLLAPGGTDTQYF

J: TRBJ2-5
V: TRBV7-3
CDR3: CAGSLSLQETQYF

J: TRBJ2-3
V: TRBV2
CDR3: CASRGTGDTQYF

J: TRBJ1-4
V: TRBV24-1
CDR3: CATSDSGVGKGPNEKLFF

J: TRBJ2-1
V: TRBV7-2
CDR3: CASSADRGHYNEQFF

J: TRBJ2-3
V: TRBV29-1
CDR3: CSADGGRLDTQYF

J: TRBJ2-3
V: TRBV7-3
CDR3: CVSSLGSGRDTQYF

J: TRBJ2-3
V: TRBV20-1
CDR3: CSAIQMGLAGTDTQYF

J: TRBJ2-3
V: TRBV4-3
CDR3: CASSQVVGRSGTSADTQYF

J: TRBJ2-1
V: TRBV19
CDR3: CASSIGQKNNEQFF

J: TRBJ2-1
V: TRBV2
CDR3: CASSALAGSNEQFF

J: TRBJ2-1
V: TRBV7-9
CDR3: CASSLGPRTGPNEQFF

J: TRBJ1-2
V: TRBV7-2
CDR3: CASSPRDRAYGYTF

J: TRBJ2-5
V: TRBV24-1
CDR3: CATSDSSGRAWEQYF

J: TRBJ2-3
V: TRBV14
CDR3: CASSQASGRTDTQYF

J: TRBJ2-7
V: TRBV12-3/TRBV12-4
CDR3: CASSFSEPYEQYF

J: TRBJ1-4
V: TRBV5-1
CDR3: CASSLGITGSGASEKLFF